This T cell receptor (beta chain) was sequenced for a study of blood T cell repertoires in COVID-19. For the study at large: Samples taken during acute and convalescent COVID-19 were collected in the United States, Italy and Spain. The cDNA or gDNA used as material had been derived from T cells, B-cell-depleted T cells, or PBMCs.

How the authors handled the data: Quantification of nucleated cells was approximated via reference gene primer amplification. The data were produced by immunoSEQ multiplex PCR, yet TCRdb's version contains in-frame clones alone and is incomplete. That table is the source of V, J and clone size, and D and trimming were worked out from the DNA. The repertoire consists of approximately 74,000 clones, with approximately 90% occurring once and the leading ten covering less than 6%. Trimming stripped 8 bases from V and 0 bases from J, with 11 bases between. The CDR3 length is 15 residues. From germline, CDR1 is MNHEY and CDR2 SMNVEV (reference sequence).

Sequencing used peripheral blood. The rearrangement uses TRBV27 and TRBJ1-6, with D possibly TRBD1 on 5 matching bases. The receptor was derived from a woman aged 55-69 years with active COVID-19. CDR3 bases: TGTGCCAGCCGCTCTGACAGCTCCTATAATTCACCCCTCCACTTT. Amino acid sequence: CASRSDSSYNSPLHF.